Described below is a single T cell receptor beta chain sequence and its context. Germline CDR1 is SGHRS and CDR2 is YFSETQ. The V end was cut by 7 bases, the J end by 3 bases, with 13 bases between. CDR3 length equals 14 residues. This sample is drawn from a study of blood T cell repertoires in COVID-19. Looking at the study overall: The United States, Italy and Spain were the sources of the acute and convalescent COVID-19 samples. Nucleic acid was either cDNA or gDNA, and it came from T cells, B-cell-depleted T cells, or PBMCs.

Enrolment of Seattle patients took place during active infection, and they were followed longitudinally. Per the original data handling: Reference gene primers were amplified, and this amplification served to estimate nucleated cell counts. Some clones are missing from TCRdb's copy, which holds only in-frame ones; the method was immunoSEQ multiplex PCR. V and J calls and clone size come straight from that table; D and trimming were deduced from the DNA. Altogether over 100,000 clones are present, approximately 86% being singletons, with the ten largest covering approximately 10%. Material for sequencing was peripheral blood. This rearrangement joins TRBV5-1 to TRBJ1-4; D possibly corresponds to TRBD1 (6 bases). The origin of this receptor is a woman in her seventies with COVID-19, enrolled during active disease. This chain's CDR3 is CASRQAPANEKLFF. The DNA for the CDR3 is TGCGCCAGCCGACAGGCCCCAGCTAATGAAAAACTGTTTTTT.